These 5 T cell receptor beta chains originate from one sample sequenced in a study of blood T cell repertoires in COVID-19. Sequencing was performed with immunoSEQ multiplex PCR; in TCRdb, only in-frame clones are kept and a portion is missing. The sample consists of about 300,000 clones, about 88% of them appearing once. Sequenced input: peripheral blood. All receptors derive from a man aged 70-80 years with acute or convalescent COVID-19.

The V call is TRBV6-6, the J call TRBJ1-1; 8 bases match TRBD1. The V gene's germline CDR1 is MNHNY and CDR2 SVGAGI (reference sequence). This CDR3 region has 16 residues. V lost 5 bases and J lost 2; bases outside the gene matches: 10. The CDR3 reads CASSPRQGQGNTEAFF. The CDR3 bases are TGTGCCAGCAGTCCTAGACAGGGGCAGGGAAACACTGAAGCTTTCTTT.

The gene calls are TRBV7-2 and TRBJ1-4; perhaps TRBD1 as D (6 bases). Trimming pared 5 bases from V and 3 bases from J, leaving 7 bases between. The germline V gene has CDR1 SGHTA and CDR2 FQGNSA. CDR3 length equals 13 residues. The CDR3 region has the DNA TGTGCCAGCAGCCAGGGGTCTAATGAAAAACTGTTTTTT. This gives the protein CASSQGSNEKLFF.

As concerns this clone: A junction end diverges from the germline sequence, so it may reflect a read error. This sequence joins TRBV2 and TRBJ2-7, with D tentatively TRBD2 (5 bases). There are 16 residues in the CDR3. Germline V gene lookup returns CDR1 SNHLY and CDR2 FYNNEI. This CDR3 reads CASSEERSFRSNAQHF. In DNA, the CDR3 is TGTGCCAGCAGTGAAGAGCGGAGCTTCAGATCGAACGCGCAGCACTTC. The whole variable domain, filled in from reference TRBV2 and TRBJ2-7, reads EPEVTQTPSHQVTQMGQEVILRCVPISNHLYFYWYRQILGQKVEFLVSFYNNEISEKSEIFDDQFSVERPDGSNFTLKIRSTKLEDSAMYFCASSEERSFRSNAQHFGPGTRLTVT.

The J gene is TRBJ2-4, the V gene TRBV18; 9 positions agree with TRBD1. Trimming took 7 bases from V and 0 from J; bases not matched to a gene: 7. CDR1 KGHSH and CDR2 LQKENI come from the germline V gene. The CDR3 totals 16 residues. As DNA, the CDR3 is TGTGCCAGCTTACCGGGACAGGGATTAGCCAAAAACATTCAGTACTTC. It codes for CASLPGQGLAKNIQYF.

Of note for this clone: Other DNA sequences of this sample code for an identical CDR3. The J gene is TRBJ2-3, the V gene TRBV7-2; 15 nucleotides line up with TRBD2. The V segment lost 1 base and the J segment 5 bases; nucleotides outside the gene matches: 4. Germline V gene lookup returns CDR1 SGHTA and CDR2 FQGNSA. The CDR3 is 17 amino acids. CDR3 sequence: CASSLGTSGGAIDTQYF. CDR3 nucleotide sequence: TGTGCCAGCAGCTTAGGGACTAGCGGGGGGGCCATAGATACGCAGTATTTT.